This T cell receptor (beta chain) was captured in a study of blood T cell repertoires in COVID-19. Background on the study: COVID-19 samples, acute and convalescent, were from the United States, Italy and Spain. T cells, B-cell-depleted T cells, or PBMCs supplied cDNA or gDNA.

The CDR3 is made up of 12 amino acids. Trimming left V 4 bases short and J 5 bases short, with 6 bases between. How the authors handled the data: Estimates of nucleated cell counts were drawn from the amplification of reference gene primers. Data came from immunoSEQ multiplex PCR; TCRdb stores just in-frame clones and leaves some out. V and J calls and clone size are as listed in that table; D and trimming were resolved from the DNA. Here the sample spans approximately 110,000 clones, around 66% being singletons. This sequence was found in a man older than 75 with acute or convalescent COVID-19. Sequences were obtained from peripheral blood. This chain joins TRBV12-3 or TRBV12-4 and TRBJ1-5; no clear D. Here the CDR3 DNA reads TGTGCCAGCAGTTCCCTATATCAGCCCCAGCATTTT. It codes for CASSSLYQPQHF.